These T cell receptor beta chains were read from a single sample in a study of T cell responses to AZD1222 COVID-19 vaccine. This table comes from immunoSEQ multiplex PCR, and its TCRdb copy is limited to in-frame clones, with some not included. The sample consists of approximately 94,000 clones, about 87% of them appearing once. Specimen: peripheral blood, collected on day 0 of AZD1222 vaccination. Source of these receptors: an adult in good health. The conserved cysteine and the conserved F or W are not part of the CDR3 here. A D gene is named only where the DNA matches it firmly. Clone size appears in some rows only: once, few, many, or a class for an expanded clone.

TRBV12-5	TRBJ2-2	.	TRBD2	ASRASGTGGELF
TRBV7-2	TRBJ2-7	.	.	ASSLGGGFYEQY
TRBV29-1	TRBJ1-5	.	.	SVAQTSNQPQH
TRBV24-1	TRBJ2-1	.	.	ATSDFGGRGSYNEQF
TRBV6-6	TRBJ2-3	few	.	ASRQRARLTDTQY
TRBV21-1	TRBJ1-5	.	.	ASSNEAFSNQPQH
TRBV7-2	TRBJ2-7	.	.	ASSRLGGEQY
TRBV6-5	TRBJ2-3	.	.	ASSYSRTQY
TRBV21-1	TRBJ1-6	.	.	ASSIRQGQGETPLH
TRBV19	TRBJ2-7	.	TRBD2	ASSWREGYEQY
TRBV14	TRBJ2-1	.	TRBD2	ASSQGPGGPYNEQF
TRBV20-1	TRBJ2-1	.	.	SARRVNEQF
TRBV2	TRBJ2-5	.	.	ASRRTWGEETQY
TRBV28	TRBJ1-5	.	.	ASSLAGGIVYQPQH
TRBV30	TRBJ2-3	.	TRBD1	AWSIGQGSTDTQY
TRBV4-2	TRBJ1-4	.	.	ASSQGTGTTNEKLF
TRBV9	TRBJ2-3	.	.	ASSAQRTDTQY